These T cell receptor beta chains were read from a single sample in a study of cytotoxic CD8 clonotypes in ibrutinib-treated CLL. Measured with immunoSEQ multiplex PCR; TCRdb has only the in-frame clones, and not every one. The sample contains 250,000 to 350,000 clones, 70% to 80% of which appear only once. The source was PBMCs, collected at disease progression, from a patient treated with ibrutinib. Source of these receptors: a human donor with chronic lymphocytic leukemia. Both conserved end residues are part of each CDR3. The D gene is left open where the match is weak. Not all rows give a size; the values are once, few, many and, for expanded clones, a class.

clone size	D gene	J gene	V gene	CDR3 DNA	CDR3 protein
-	-	TRBJ1-4	TRBV4-2	TGTGCCAGCAGCCGATCTAATGAAAAACTGTTTTTT	CASSRSNEKLFF
-	-	TRBJ2-2	TRBV9	TGTGCCAGCAGCGTAGCCCCGAATGAGAGGGTCACCGGGGAGCTGTTTTTT	CASSVAPNERVTGELFF
-	-	TRBJ2-3	TRBV14	TGTGCCAGCAGCCAAGTTCCGGGCTCGTCCCTGGCGCAGTATTTT	CASSQVPGSSLAQYF
-	-	TRBJ2-4	TRBV11-2	TGTGCCAGCAGCTCACGATCCATAACGCTAGCCAAAAACATTCAGTACTTC	CASSSRSITLAKNIQYF
-	TRBD1	TRBJ1-2	TRBV10-3	TGTGCCATCAGTGAGTCGCGGGACAGGGGTGGCTACACCTTC	CAISESRDRGGYTF
-	-	TRBJ1-2	TRBV19	TGTGCCAGTAGTCCGACCCCTGGAGGCTACACCTTC	CASSPTPGGYTF
-	-	TRBJ2-7	TRBV28	TGTGCCAGCAGTTCCTATGGCCCCGGGGAAATCTACGAGCAGTACTTC	CASSSYGPGEIYEQYF
-	-	TRBJ2-7	TRBV5-6	TGTGCCAGCAGCTTAGGGGGAGGATCCTACGAGCAGTACTTC	CASSLGGGSYEQYF
few	-	TRBJ2-3	TRBV5-1	TGCGCCAGCAGCTTGGTAGCTTTACGGGCAGATACGCAGTATTTT	CASSLVALRADTQYF
-	-	TRBJ2-1	TRBV14	TGTGCCAGCAGCCAAGATGTGACCGCCCGGGTATATGAGCAGTTCTTC	CASSQDVTARVYEQFF